The 22 T cell receptor beta chains below were found in one sample sequenced in a study of memory CD4+ T cells and cytomegalovirus serostatus. Single viable CD3+CD4+CD8-CD45RO+ cells were sorted as the memory CD4+ T cells. Sequenced by immunoSEQ multiplex PCR; TCRdb stores in-frame clones only, minus some. The sample lists tens of thousands of clones; roughly 80% were seen once. The sequencing sample was made of memory CD4+ T cells from blood. The receptors were gathered from an adult in good health and CMV-seronegative.

V and J are TRBV5-6 and TRBJ2-5; D may be TRBD2 (7 bases). The germline V gene has CDR1 SGHDT and CDR2 YYEEEE. V dropped 5 bases and J dropped 5 bases, with 19 bases sitting between them. CDR3 length: 15 residues. The CDR3 DNA reads TGTGCCAGCAGTTCAGGAGGGGGGGCCTGGGAGACCCAGTACTTC. Amino acids: CASSSGGGAWETQYF.

V and J are TRBV2 and TRBJ1-1, with D hard to call. Trimming cost V 8 bases and J 1 base, with 11 bases left between them. The CDR3 runs 13 residues. Germline V gene lookup returns CDR1 SNHLY and CDR2 FYNNEI. CDR3 sequence reads: CASGWQPNTEAFF. The CDR3 DNA sequence: TGTGCCAGCGGGTGGCAGCCGAACACTGAAGCTTTCTTT.

This rearrangement joins TRBV27 to TRBJ2-7, with D tentatively TRBD2 (5 bases). This CDR3 comprises 13 residues. Germline values: CDR1 MNHEY, CDR2 SMNVEV (reference sequence). Trimming removed 4 bases at V and 6 bases at J, with 13 bases between. The CDR3 region is CASSSPRGSEQYF. The DNA of the CDR3 is TGTGCCAGCAGTTCCCCTCGAGGGAGCGAGCAGTACTTC.

This clone has only a few counts. This chain uses TRBV19 with TRBJ1-3; 9 nucleotides align to TRBD1. Germline CDR1 reads LNHDA; CDR2 reads SQIVND (reference sequence). The ends lost 4 bases at V and 4 bases at J; junction bases unmatched: 5. The CDR3 runs 15 residues. CDR3 nucleotide sequence: TGTGCCAGTAGTAGGGACAGGGTGATAGGAAACACCATATATTTT. Encoded protein: CASSRDRVIGNTIYF.

This clone was detected a few times. This sequence joins TRBV15 and TRBJ2-5; unclear D gene. This CDR3 spans 12 amino acids. CDR1 and CDR2 (germline): LNHNV, YYDKDF (reference sequence). Deletions cut 2 bases from V and 3 bases from J, with 4 bases between. The CDR3 loop is CATSRQKETQYF. The CDR3 DNA is TGTGCCACCAGCAGACAGAAAGAGACCCAGTACTTC.

The rearrangement links TRBV27 to TRBJ1-2; D may be TRBD1 (6 bases). Germline V lookup: CDR1 MNHEY, CDR2 SMNVEV (reference sequence). The V gene lost 6 bases and the J gene lost 6 bases, with 17 bases spanning the gap. The CDR3 runs 14 residues. CDR3 nucleotide sequence: TGTGCCAGCAGGCCCCTGAACAGGGATAATGGCTACACCTTC. This codes for CASRPLNRDNGYTF.

The CDR3 DNA is TGTGCCTGGGCATTTGGGTCACCGGGGCAGTACTTC. Residues: CAWAFGSPGQYF. The chain employs TRBV30 and TRBJ2-5; D possibly corresponds to TRBD2 (5 bases). Between the trimmed V and J ends, which lost 5 bases and 11 bases, there was a span of 18 bases. There are 12 residues in the CDR3. CDR1 GTSNPN and CDR2 SVGIG come from the germline V gene (reference sequence).

Comment on this clone: A junction boundary mismatches the germline segment, possibly from a read error. The chain is built from TRBV7-7 and TRBJ2-1; D unresolved. Germline lookup yields CDR1 SSHAT and CDR2 FNYEAQ (reference sequence). The CDR3 sequence is 16 residues long. CDR3 sequence reads: CASSAGRAITYNEQFF. The CDR3 DNA reads as TGTGCTAGCAGCGCCGGAAGGGCCATCACCTACAATGAGCAGTTCTTC.

The genes are TRBV19 and TRBJ1-2, with 7 bases aligning to TRBD1. The CDR3 sequence is 17 residues long. Germline CDR1 is LNHDA and CDR2 is SQIVND (reference sequence). V lost 2 bases to trimming and J lost 2 bases; unmatched junction nucleotides: 11. The CDR3 region has the DNA TGTGCCAGTAGTATAATCTTTGGGCGGACAGGCAACTATGGCTACACCTTC. It is translated as CASSIIFGRTGNYGYTF.

The gene calls are TRBV6-1 and TRBJ2-5, with a tentative D call TRBD2 (5 bases). Germline CDR1 reads MNHNS; CDR2 reads SASEGT. There are 14 residues in the CDR3. V shed 5 bases and J shed 4 bases, with 14 bases lying between them. The CDR3 spells CASSSRGSVETQYF. In DNA, the CDR3 is TGTGCCAGCAGTTCCCGAGGGAGTGTAGAGACCCAGTACTTC.

CDR3 region: CASSLRRDPWGEKLFF. In DNA, the CDR3 is TGTGCCAGCTCCCTGAGGAGGGACCCATGGGGTGAAAAACTGTTTTTT. The J gene is TRBJ1-4, the V gene TRBV27; possibly TRBD1 for D (5 bases). Trimming removed 8 bases from V and 7 bases from J, with 23 bases in between. CDR1 is MNHEY and CDR2 is SMNVEV in the germline V gene (reference sequence). This CDR3 contains 16 residues.

J is TRBJ2-3 and V is TRBV2; D gene ambiguous. V was pared by 4 bases and J by 1 base, with 12 bases between. The CDR3 runs to 15 residues. The germline V gene has CDR1 SNHLY and CDR2 FYNNEI. CDR3 residues: CASSADLSGTDTQYF. CDR3 in DNA: TGTGCCAGCAGTGCTGACCTGAGCGGCACAGATACGCAGTATTTT.

This chain links TRBV20-1 with TRBJ1-2; D uncertain. The germline gives CDR1 DFQATT, CDR2 SNEGSKA (reference sequence). The ends were cut back, 0 bases at V and 11 bases at J, with 7 bases in the middle. The CDR3 consists of 10 residues. The CDR3, as DNA: TGCAGTGCTAGAGAGCACCCATACACCTTC. Its translation is CSAREHPYTF.

The chain couples TRBV28 to TRBJ1-5; D remains unclear. Trimming stripped 3 bases from V and 2 bases from J, with 5 bases between. The CDR3 is 13 amino acids. Germline loops: CDR1 MDHEN, CDR2 SYDVKM. The CDR3 DNA reads TGTGCCAGCAGTTTTTTCGGCAATCAGCCCCAGCATTTT. Amino acids: CASSFFGNQPQHF.

The rearrangement uses TRBV6-5 and TRBJ2-7; D tentatively reads TRBD1 or TRBD2 (7 bases each). The V end lost 6 bases, the J end lost 5 bases, and 17 bases lay between the germline ends. The CDR3 runs to 14 residues. CDR1 is MNHEY and CDR2 is SVGAGI in the germline V gene. The CDR3 sequence: CASSRYRGGHEQYF. The DNA of the CDR3 is TGTGCCAGCAGCCGTTACAGGGGAGGGCACGAGCAGTACTTC.

This clone appeared a few times. The chain recombines TRBV11-2 with TRBJ1-2; maybe TRBD1 (6 bases). Trimming took 4 bases from V and 8 from J, leaving 17 bases between them. The CDR3 covers 14 residues. Germline V gives CDR1 SGHAT, CDR2 FQNNGV. DNA for the CDR3: TGTGCCAGCAGCTACCTAGGGGGAGGGGTAGGCTACACCTTC. Translated, it gives CASSYLGGGVGYTF. The whole variable domain, remainder taken from reference TRBV11-2 and TRBJ1-2, is EAGVAQSPRYKIIEKRQSVAFWCNPISGHATLYWYQQILGQGPKLLIQFQNNGVVDDSQLPKDRFSAERLKGVDSTLKIQPAKLEDSAVYLCASSYLGGGVGYTFGSGTRLTVV.

This clone appeared a few times. V and J are TRBV29-1 and TRBJ2-5, with 8 bases identical to TRBD2. V shed 8 bases, J shed 5 bases, and the junction held 10 bases outside the gene matches. The germline V gene encodes CDR1 SQVTM and CDR2 ANQGSEA. This CDR3 is built from 13 residues. CDR3 sequence reads: CSLLGLGTETQYF. The CDR3, as DNA: TGCAGCCTACTGGGACTAGGTACGGAGACCCAGTACTTC.

The gene calls are TRBV2 and TRBJ1-6, with D hard to call. The CDR3 extends over 16 amino acids. V lost 3 bases and J 7 bases, leaving 16 bases between the germline ends. Per the germline V gene, CDR1 is SNHLY and CDR2 is FYNNEI. CDR3 nucleotide sequence: TGTGCCAGCAGTGATCGGTCCTGGAACGTCAATTCACCCCTCCACTTT. It yields the protein CASSDRSWNVNSPLHF. The entire variable domain, with the rest obtained from reference TRBV2 and TRBJ1-6, is as follows: EPEVTQTPSHQVTQMGQEVILRCVPISNHLYFYWYRQILGQKVEFLVSFYNNEISEKSEIFDDQFSVERPDGSNFTLKIRSTKLEDSAMYFCASSDRSWNVNSPLHFGNGTRLTVT.

CDR3 coding DNA: TGTGCCAGCTCCCCGGACGTAGGGAACACTGAAGCTTTCTTT. Translation gives CASSPDVGNTEAFF. V usage is TRBV18 and J usage is TRBJ1-1; unclear D gene. The CDR3 has 14 amino acids. Deletions cut 6 bases from V and 1 base from J, with 12 bases between. Germline V gene data show CDR1 as KGHSH and CDR2 as LQKENI.

The V and J genes are TRBV30 and TRBJ2-7, with 9 bases that match TRBD1. The junction had 4 bases not matched to a gene; V was cut back by 5 bases and J by 2 bases. This CDR3 is built from 13 residues. The germline V gene encodes CDR1 GTSNPN and CDR2 SVGIG (reference sequence). CDR3 protein: CAWHRDRAYEQYF. The CDR3 bases are TGTGCCTGGCACCGGGACAGGGCCTACGAGCAGTACTTC.

The rearrangement joins TRBV6-5 to TRBJ2-5, with 10 nucleotides matching TRBD2. The junction had 2 bases not matched to a gene; V was cut back by 6 bases and J by 7 bases. Germline V gene data show CDR1 as MNHEY and CDR2 as SVGAGI. There are 12 residues in the CDR3. CDR3: CASRASGRTQYF. The CDR3 bases are TGTGCCAGCAGGGCTAGCGGGAGGACCCAGTACTTC.

This clone was detected a few times. The chain joins TRBV5-6 to TRBJ1-3; D call uncertain. Trimming took off 3 bases at V and 0 bases at J, with 10 bases between the two ends. CDR1 and CDR2 (germline): SGHDT, YYEEEE. CDR3 length: 15 amino acids. The CDR3 is CASSYEGSSGNTIYF. CDR3 nucleotide sequence: TGTGCCAGCAGCTATGAGGGAAGCTCTGGAAACACCATATATTTT.